The rows below give T cell receptor beta chains drawn from one sample of a study of T cells in Graves' hyperthyroidism and ophthalmopathy. TCRdb reanalysed the multiplex PCR reads using MiXCR and keeps one entry per CDR3 protein. The data show about 700,000 distinct CDR3 sequences, less than 15% seen once. Sequenced material: blood. The receptor source for this set is a young woman with Graves' hyperthyroidism. The CDR3 runs from the conserved cysteine through the conserved F or W. The D gene is left open where the match is weak. Clone size appears in some rows only: once, few, many, or a class for an expanded clone.

DNA: TGCAGTGCTAGAGATCAAAGGGGCTACACCTTC; CDR3: CSARDQRGYTF; size: many; V: TRBV20-1; D: .; J: TRBJ1-2
DNA: TGTGCCAGCAGTCCCCAAGCCGGGACTAGCGGCAACACCGGGGAGCTGTTTTTT; CDR3: CASSPQAGTSGNTGELFF; size: many; V: TRBV6-4; D: TRBD2; J: TRBJ2-2
DNA: TGCAGTGCTAGAGCCCTCGGGGCAGCCCGGGGGGTTAGCCAGCCCCAGCATTTT; CDR3: CSARALGAARGVSQPQHF; size: .; V: TRBV20-1; D: .; J: TRBJ1-5
DNA: TGTGCCAGCAGTGAATGGGTTGCCTGGCTAGCGGGAGCAGGTTCAGGCTACAATGAGCAGTTCTTC; CDR3: CASSEWVAWLAGAGSGYNEQFF; size: .; V: TRBV6-1; D: TRBD2; J: TRBJ2-1
DNA: TGTGCCAGCAGCGACGTTGTCCAGGCCTACGAGCAGTACTTC; CDR3: CASSDVVQAYEQYF; size: many; V: TRBV7-9; D: .; J: TRBJ2-7
DNA: TGTGCCAGCAGTTTTCGCCAGGGCAGCAATCGGCCCCAGCATTTT; CDR3: CASSFRQGSNRPQHF; size: .; V: TRBV12-3/TRBV12-4; D: .; J: TRBJ1-5
DNA: TGTGCCACCAGTGATCCATCGACTAGTTTTAATGAGCAGTTCTTC; CDR3: CATSDPSTSFNEQFF; size: many; V: TRBV24-1; D: .; J: TRBJ2-1
DNA: TGTGCCAGTAGTATACCCAGCCCGAGCTCCTACGAGCAGTACTTC; CDR3: CASSIPSPSSYEQYF; size: .; V: TRBV19; D: .; J: TRBJ2-7
DNA: TGTGCCACCAGTGAAGAGATATCCTCAACGCCCCAGCATTTT; CDR3: CATSEEISSTPQHF; size: .; V: TRBV24-1; D: .; J: TRBJ1-5
DNA: TGTGCCAGCAGCTTAGTGGGTGGGAACGAGCAGTACTTC; CDR3: CASSLVGGNEQYF; size: many; V: TRBV11-2; D: .; J: TRBJ2-7
DNA: TGTGCCAGCAGTGGACTTAGGACAGAGGCAACTAATGAAAAACTGTTTTTT; CDR3: CASSGLRTEATNEKLFF; size: many; V: TRBV27; D: .; J: TRBJ1-4
DNA: TGTGCCAGCAGTCCGTCACTAGCGGGAGGGCCCAGGTACTTC; CDR3: CASSPSLAGGPRYF; size: many; V: TRBV12-3/TRBV12-4; D: TRBD2; J: TRBJ2-5
DNA: TGTGCCAGCAGCTTCGCGGCTAGCGGGAACGAGCAGTACTTC; CDR3: CASSFAASGNEQYF; size: .; V: TRBV7-9; D: TRBD2; J: TRBJ2-7
DNA: TGTGCCACAGAGACGGAAAACACCGGGGAGCTGTTTTTT; CDR3: CATETENTGELFF; size: many; V: TRBV24-1; D: .; J: TRBJ2-2
DNA: TGTGCCAGCAGCTTGGGTCGACTAGCGACCTCCTTCACAGATACGCAGTATTTT; CDR3: CASSLGRLATSFTDTQYF; size: many; V: TRBV11-2; D: TRBD2; J: TRBJ2-3
DNA: TGTGCCAGCAGCGCAGGACAGGGGCTGGACACTGAAGCTTTCTTT; CDR3: CASSAGQGLDTEAFF; size: .; V: TRBV9; D: TRBD1; J: TRBJ1-1
DNA: TGTGCCAGCAGCCCCGGGACAGGGGTGGGAAATGAGCAGTTCTTC; CDR3: CASSPGTGVGNEQFF; size: many; V: TRBV7-2; D: TRBD1; J: TRBJ2-1
DNA: TGTGCCAGCAGCTTAGGCCAGCCCCCACAGTACTTC; CDR3: CASSLGQPPQYF; size: .; V: TRBV7-9; D: .; J: TRBJ2-5
DNA: TGTGCCAGCAGCTTATCAGGCCTCACTGGCTCCTACGAGCAGTACTTC; CDR3: CASSLSGLTGSYEQYF; size: many; V: TRBV7-9; D: .; J: TRBJ2-7
DNA: TGTGCCAGCAGTCTTACATTAGCGGGACTTGAGCAGTTCTTC; CDR3: CASSLTLAGLEQFF; size: many; V: TRBV27; D: TRBD2; J: TRBJ2-1
DNA: TGTGCCAGCACGAGTTCTGCTCAGGGCCCGACCTACGAGCAGTACTTC; CDR3: CASTSSAQGPTYEQYF; size: .; V: TRBV27; D: .; J: TRBJ2-7
DNA: TGTGCCAGCAGCGTAGAGGGACAGGGAGGGTCACCCCTCCACTTT; CDR3: CASSVEGQGGSPLHF; size: .; V: TRBV9; D: TRBD1; J: TRBJ1-6
DNA: TGCAGTGCTAGAGATGGGAGTCGGTTGGAGACCCAGTACTTC; CDR3: CSARDGSRLETQYF; size: .; V: TRBV20-1; D: .; J: TRBJ2-5
DNA: TGTGCCAGCAGTCCAGGACTTTATACCTTAATCCCCTACGAGCAGTACTTC; CDR3: CASSPGLYTLIPYEQYF; size: .; V: TRBV28; D: .; J: TRBJ2-7
DNA: TGTGCCAGCAGCCCCGCGGCGGGAGATCTTGGAAACATTCAGTACTTC; CDR3: CASSPAAGDLGNIQYF; size: few; V: TRBV9; D: TRBD2; J: TRBJ2-4
DNA: TGTGCCAGCAGTCTAAGATGGGAGACCCAGTACTTC; CDR3: CASSLRWETQYF; size: many; V: TRBV6-1; D: .; J: TRBJ2-5
DNA: TGTGCCAGCAGCGCCCTTCACGCGGGGTCCCTCCGCGATACGCAGTATTTT; CDR3: CASSALHAGSLRDTQYF; size: .; V: TRBV7-9; D: .; J: TRBJ2-3
DNA: TGTGCCAGCAGAGCACATCTCCAGTACTTC; CDR3: CASRAHLQYF; size: many; V: TRBV2; D: .; J: TRBJ2-5
DNA: TGTGCCGGCGGTAGGGTAAAGAATTCACCCCTCCACTTT; CDR3: CAGGRVKNSPLHF; size: .; V: TRBV30; D: .; J: TRBJ1-6
DNA: TGTGCCTGGTCTACAGGATTCGGAGAAAAACTGTTTTTT; CDR3: CAWSTGFGEKLFF; size: many; V: TRBV30; D: .; J: TRBJ1-4
DNA: TGTGCCAGCAGTTCCCCCGGGTCTTACTATGGCTACACCTTC; CDR3: CASSSPGSYYGYTF; size: many; V: TRBV12-3/TRBV12-4; D: .; J: TRBJ1-2
DNA: TGTGCCAGCAGGTTCAGGGGATCGGCCCAGCATTTT; CDR3: CASRFRGSAQHF; size: many; V: TRBV12-3/TRBV12-4; D: .; J: TRBJ1-5
DNA: TGTGCCAGCTCATGGGACATGTACACCGGGGAGCTGTTTTTT; CDR3: CASSWDMYTGELFF; size: many; V: TRBV18; D: .; J: TRBJ2-2
DNA: TGTGCCAGCAGTTACGGAGGGACTAGCGGTGGTAATGAGCAGTTCTTC; CDR3: CASSYGGTSGGNEQFF; size: many; V: TRBV6-5; D: TRBD2; J: TRBJ2-1
DNA: TGTGCCAGCAGTCGACTGCCTAGATTCGAGCAGTACTTC; CDR3: CASSRLPRFEQYF; size: many; V: TRBV6-1; D: .; J: TRBJ2-7
DNA: TGTGCCATCAGGCCGGGACAGGGTGGAAACACCATATATTTT; CDR3: CAIRPGQGGNTIYF; size: few; V: TRBV10-3; D: TRBD1; J: TRBJ1-3
DNA: TGTGCCAGCAGTTACAGCCTGAACACTGAAGCTTTCTTT; CDR3: CASSYSLNTEAFF; size: many; V: TRBV6-5; D: .; J: TRBJ1-1
DNA: TGTGCCAGCAGTTTACTGGGAAGCGAAAAACTGTTTTTT; CDR3: CASSLLGSEKLFF; size: .; V: TRBV27; D: .; J: TRBJ1-4
DNA: TGTGCCAGCAGCTTTTTCGCCCGGGAGGCTAGCACAGATACGCAGTATTTT; CDR3: CASSFFAREASTDTQYF; size: many; V: TRBV7-3; D: TRBD2; J: TRBJ2-3
DNA: TGTGCCAGCAGTGAGGGAAATGGCTACACCTTC; CDR3: CASSEGNGYTF; size: .; V: TRBV25-1; D: .; J: TRBJ1-2
DNA: TGTGCCAGCTCACCGAGCGGGGGGAGCACAGATACGCAGTATTTT; CDR3: CASSPSGGSTDTQYF; size: many; V: TRBV18; D: TRBD2; J: TRBJ2-3
DNA: TGTGCCAGCAGTTTATCAGGGGTCCAGACCTACGAGCAGTACTTC; CDR3: CASSLSGVQTYEQYF; size: many; V: TRBV28; D: .; J: TRBJ2-7
DNA: TGTGCCAGCAGTTTAAATCCCGTCTATGGCTACACCTTC; CDR3: CASSLNPVYGYTF; size: many; V: TRBV27; D: .; J: TRBJ1-2
DNA: TGCAGTGCTAGAGATCGAGAGAGGAGCACAGATACGCAGTATTTT; CDR3: CSARDRERSTDTQYF; size: many; V: TRBV20-1; D: .; J: TRBJ2-3
DNA: TGTGCCAGCTCACCTTGGCCTCGGGTGCCTGAGGGCTACACCTTC; CDR3: CASSPWPRVPEGYTF; size: many; V: TRBV18; D: .; J: TRBJ1-2
DNA: TGTGCCAGCAGCCCGGAGAGGGGTAACACTGAAGCTTTCTTT; CDR3: CASSPERGNTEAFF; size: many; V: TRBV11-2; D: .; J: TRBJ1-1
DNA: TGCGCCAGCAGCTTAGAAACGGCGAATACGCAGTATTTT; CDR3: CASSLETANTQYF; size: few; V: TRBV5-1; D: .; J: TRBJ2-3
DNA: TGTGCCGGCAGTTACCGCTTAGTAAATTCACCCCTCCACTTT; CDR3: CAGSYRLVNSPLHF; size: .; V: TRBV28; D: .; J: TRBJ1-6
DNA: TGCGCCAGCAGCCAAGTTGAGGATTCCTACGAGCAGTACTTC; CDR3: CASSQVEDSYEQYF; size: .; V: TRBV4-1; D: .; J: TRBJ2-7
DNA: TGCGCCAGCAGCTTACGTCCCAGAACCGGGGAGCTGTTTTTT; CDR3: CASSLRPRTGELFF; size: .; V: TRBV4-1; D: .; J: TRBJ2-2
DNA: TGTGCCAGCAGTTACGCCGTCCCGGACAGGGGGGATCAGCCCCAGCATTTT; CDR3: CASSYAVPDRGDQPQHF; size: few; V: TRBV6-5; D: TRBD1; J: TRBJ1-5
DNA: TGTGCCAGCAGCTTTCAACCGGGACTAGGGAGGGAGCAGTACTTC; CDR3: CASSFQPGLGREQYF; size: few; V: TRBV9; D: TRBD2; J: TRBJ2-7
DNA: TGTGCCAGCAGAGGCTTTGCTAGCGGGAGTTCCAGCTCCTACAATGAGCAGTTCTTC; CDR3: CASRGFASGSSSSYNEQFF; size: .; V: TRBV6-1; D: TRBD2; J: TRBJ2-1
DNA: TGCGCCAGCAGCCAATCGGACGGGTTTAGGACAGATACGCAGTATTTT; CDR3: CASSQSDGFRTDTQYF; size: .; V: TRBV4-1; D: .; J: TRBJ2-3
DNA: TGTGCCAGCATTACAGGGGGCGGCAGCGGGCCCCAGCATTTT; CDR3: CASITGGGSGPQHF; size: few; V: TRBV6-1; D: TRBD1; J: TRBJ1-5